The 23 T cell receptor beta chains presented below share a single source sample, sequenced in a study of regulatory and conventional T cells in RAG deficiency. Genomic DNA came from blood conventional CD4+ T cells gated CD25-low CD127-high. Method: immunoSEQ multiplex PCR; TCRdb's copy keeps in-frame clones and lacks some. The table lists under 35,000 clones, about 78% of them singletons, with roughly 3% in the top ten. These same records also appear under a second study, on regulatory T cells. That work contributes: Primers: 52 TRBV forward and 13 TRBJ reverse.

Specimen: CD4+ effector T cells sorted from blood. The receptors were gathered from a human donor in good health.

J is TRBJ2-7 and V is TRBV9; 10 bases agree with TRBD1. Trimming at V came to 3 bases and at J to 4 bases, leaving 7 bases not matched to a gene. In germline, CDR1 is SGDLS, CDR2 YYNGEE. The CDR3 runs 15 residues. The CDR3: CASSAYDRGPYEQYF. The CDR3 nucleotides are TGTGCCAGCAGCGCCTATGACAGGGGGCCGTACGAGCAGTACTTC.

This clone was seen more than once but under ten times. This chain links TRBV18 with TRBJ1-1; D is uncertain. Germline lookup yields CDR1 KGHSH and CDR2 LQKENI. The ends were cut back, 3 bases at V and 8 bases at J, with 13 bases in the middle. The length of the CDR3 is 13 residues. CDR3 DNA sequence: TGTGCCAGCTCACCCATCCCCTCCGCAGAAGCTTTCTTT. It yields the protein CASSPIPSAEAFF.

The rearrangement joins TRBV19 to TRBJ2-1; 11 bases are a match to TRBD2. After removal of 7 bases from V and 9 bases from J, the junction contained 14 bases not matched to a gene. The germline gives CDR1 LNHDA, CDR2 SQIVND (reference sequence). The CDR3 contains 16 residues. The chain's CDR3 is CASTHSGGDVWGEQFF. The CDR3 DNA is TGTGCCAGTACCCATAGCGGGGGGGACGTGTGGGGTGAGCAGTTCTTC.

This clone showed up just a few times. The chain joins TRBV7-9 to TRBJ1-2; 10 bases agree with TRBD1. V gave up 7 bases and J gave up 6 bases; unmatched junction bases: 8. Per germline, CDR1 SEHNR and CDR2 FQNEAQ (reference sequence). CDR3 length: 14 residues. CDR3 in amino acids: CASTRDRGNDGYTF. CDR3 bases: TGTGCCAGCACCCGGGACAGGGGAAATGATGGCTACACCTTC. Looking up the rest from reference TRBV7-9 and TRBJ1-2 gives the full variable domain: DTGVSQNPRHKITKRGQNVTFRCDPISEHNRLYWYRQTLGQGPEFLTYFQNEAQLEKSRLLSDRFSAERPKGSFSTLEIQRTEQGDSAMYLCASTRDRGNDGYTFGSGTRLTVV.

J is TRBJ1-2 and V is TRBV6-5; no reliable D call. This CDR3 region has 14 residues. CDR1 is MNHEY, CDR2 SVGAGI, per germline. V lost 6 bases and J 4 bases, leaving 15 bases between the germline ends. For the CDR3, the DNA is TGTGCCAGCAGGAGAGGAGCCGGGAGCTATGGCTACACCTTC. Its protein product is CASRRGAGSYGYTF.

This clone was seen only a few times. The chain has TRBV19 and TRBJ2-5; D gene ambiguous. This CDR3 has 12 amino acids. Germline CDR1 and CDR2: LNHDA and SQIVND (reference sequence). With 5 bases removed from V and 5 bases from J, the gap between germline ends came to 9 bases. The CDR3 nucleotides are TGTGCCAGTAGTTGGGTTGGGGAGACCCAGTACTTC. This codes for CASSWVGETQYF.

The chain employs TRBV5-4 and TRBJ1-4; D remains unclear. The CDR3 has 15 residues. Trimming shortened V by 2 bases and J by 5 bases, and 13 bases separated the two germline ends. Germline V gives CDR1 SGHNT, CDR2 YYREEE (reference sequence). CDR3 nucleotides: TGTGCCAGCAGCTTAACCGGGTCGGGGAATGAAAAACTGTTTTTT. It translates to CASSLTGSGNEKLFF.

The CDR3 DNA sequence: TGTGCCAGCAGCCGACAGGGGCAGGCCTACGAGCAGTACTTC. Amino acid sequence: CASSRQGQAYEQYF. The chain recombines TRBV7-8 with TRBJ2-7, with TRBD1 identical over 8 bases. With 5 bases clipped from V and 2 bases from J, the junction kept 5 bases outside the gene matches. This CDR3 has 14 residues. Looked up from germline, CDR1 is SGHVS and CDR2 is FQNEAQ. Drawing the rest from reference TRBV7-8 and TRBJ2-7, the complete variable domain is GAGVSQSPRYKVAKRGQDVALRCDPISGHVSLFWYQQALGQGPEFLTYFQNEAQLDKSGLPSDRFFAERPEGSVSTLKIQRTQQEDSAVYLCASSRQGQAYEQYFGPGTRLTVT.

The CDR3 region has the DNA TGTGCCAGTAGTTCCTTACCAGGTAACACTGAAGCTTTCTTT. Translated, it gives CASSSLPGNTEAFF. This rearrangement joins TRBV19 to TRBJ1-1, with no clear D. V was trimmed by 5 bases and J by 2 bases, leaving 12 bases between them. CDR3 length equals 14 residues. Germline V gene lookup returns CDR1 LNHDA and CDR2 SQIVND (reference sequence).

V is TRBV7-8 and J is TRBJ2-5, with 8 bases that match TRBD2. This CDR3 comprises 14 residues. J was trimmed by 1 base and V by 4 bases; bases with no gene match: 2. Germline V gene lookup returns CDR1 SGHVS and CDR2 FQNEAQ. The CDR3 spells CASSSGGVQETQYF. In DNA form, the CDR3 reads TGTGCCAGCAGCTCCGGGGGGGTCCAAGAGACCCAGTACTTC.

The chain recombines TRBV18 with TRBJ1-1; possibly TRBD1 for D (5 bases). CDR3 length: 14 residues. Germline V gene data show CDR1 as KGHSH and CDR2 as LQKENI. The V end lost 6 bases, the J end lost 1 base, and 12 bases lay between the germline ends. In nucleotides, the CDR3 is TGTGCCAGCTCTGCCAGTCAGGGGAACACTGAAGCTTTCTTT. Translation gives CASSASQGNTEAFF.

The chain has TRBV18 and TRBJ2-1; TRBD2 agrees at 12 bases. With 8 bases clipped from V and 5 bases from J, the junction kept 19 bases outside the gene matches. The CDR3 length is 19 residues. In germline, CDR1 is KGHSH, CDR2 LQKENI. The CDR3 DNA reads as TGTGCCAGCCCTCAGACCCTTTCGACTAGCGGGGGACCGGACAATGAGCAGTTCTTC. Translated, it gives CASPQTLSTSGGPDNEQFF.

The chain carries TRBV5-6 and TRBJ2-3; TRBD2 agrees at 7 bases. J lost 0 bases, V lost 3 bases, and 7 bases had no gene match. Germline V gene data show CDR1 as SGHDT and CDR2 as YYEEEE. The CDR3 loop spans 16 amino acids. The CDR3 loop is CASSWGGGRSTDTQYF. CDR3 in DNA: TGTGCCAGCAGCTGGGGGGGTGGCCGTAGCACAGATACGCAGTATTTT.

This clone was detected once. A junction boundary mismatches the germline segment, possibly from a read error. The chain couples TRBV7-7 to TRBJ1-3; TRBD1 aligns across 8 bases. This CDR3 has 17 amino acids. The germline gives CDR1 SSHAT, CDR2 FNYEAQ (reference sequence). For the CDR3, the DNA is TGTGCTAGCAGCTTGGGGACAGGTTCGCTCTCTGGAAACACCATATATTTT. Translation gives CASSLGTGSLSGNTIYF.

V gene TRBV5-8 combines with J gene TRBJ1-3; the D is unclear. The CDR3 consists of 16 residues. Germline V gives CDR1 SGHTS, CDR2 YDEGEE. The V end lost 1 base, the J end lost 0 bases, and 11 bases lay between the germline ends. The CDR3 sequence is CASSLLRSFSGNTIYF. The CDR3 bases are TGTGCCAGCAGCTTGCTCCGCAGCTTCTCTGGAAACACCATATATTTT.

This clone was picked up a small number of times. CDR3 sequence: CASSSQTGWEQYF. CDR3 in DNA: TGTGCCAGCTCATCCCAGACAGGGTGGGAGCAGTACTTC. The chain combines TRBV18 with TRBJ2-7, with TRBD1 matching over 7 bases. V dropped 5 bases and J dropped 7; count of bases not matched to a gene: 8. The CDR3 length is 13 residues. Germline CDR1 and CDR2: KGHSH and LQKENI. Combining the CDR3 with reference TRBV18 and TRBJ2-7 gives the whole variable domain NAGVMQNPRHLVRRRGQEARLRCSPMKGHSHVYWYRQLPEEGLKFMVYLQKENIIDESGMPKERFSAEFPKEGPSILRIQQVVRGDSAAYFCASSSQTGWEQYFGPGTRLTVT.

In this sample, this clone turned up once. V usage is TRBV10-1 and J usage is TRBJ2-1; D may be TRBD1 (6 bases). CDR1 WNHNN and CDR2 SYGVQD come from the germline V gene (reference sequence). V was cut by 0 bases and J by 9 bases, with 12 bases left in between. The CDR3 has 14 amino acids. DNA of the CDR3: TGCGCCAGCAGTGAGTCGATGGGGGCTCGTGAGCAGTTCTTC. Protein sequence: CASSESMGAREQFF.

The chain uses TRBV21-1 and TRBJ1-5; TRBD1, the D gene given by the table, was not confirmed from the DNA. TRBV21-1 is shown as a pseudogene. The CDR3 has 18 amino acids. The CDR3 here is CASIFGRTGGGGEQPQHF. CDR3 in DNA: TGTGCCAGCATTTTCGGGAGGACAGGGGGCGGGGGAGAACAGCCCCAGCATTTT.

V usage is TRBV6-1 and J usage is TRBJ2-7; no clear D gene. CDR1 is MNHNS, CDR2 SASEGT, per germline. V gave up 6 bases and J gave up 5 bases, with 17 bases separating them. CDR3 length: 14 amino acids. The CDR3 region has the DNA TGTGCCAGCAGCGCACCTGGGGAACGCGACGAGCAGTACTTC. It yields the protein CASSAPGERDEQYF.

The rearrangement links TRBV19 to TRBJ2-7; 11 bases line up with TRBD1. J lost 2 bases, V lost 5 bases, and 11 bases had no gene match. Germline CDR1 is LNHDA and CDR2 is SQIVND (reference sequence). The CDR3 totals 17 residues. The DNA for the CDR3 is TGTGCCAGTAGTTCGAAACCCCCGGGACAGGGGGCCTACGAGCAGTACTTC. Translating gives CASSSKPPGQGAYEQYF. Full variable domain (rest looked up from reference TRBV19 and TRBJ2-7): DGGITQSPKYLFRKEGQNVTLSCEQNLNHDAMYWYRQDPGQGLRLIYYSQIVNDFQKGDIAEGYSVSREKKESFPLTVTSAQKNPTAFYLCASSSKPPGQGAYEQYFGPGTRLTVT.

This clone has a single count. The J gene is TRBJ2-3, the V gene TRBV11-2; D might be TRBD1 or TRBD2, each matching 6 bases. CDR1 is SGHAT, CDR2 FQNNGV, per germline. This CDR3 comprises 16 residues. V lost 3 bases, J lost 1 base, and 14 bases lay in between. CDR3 residues: CASSFIGGGRTDTQYF. In DNA form, the CDR3 reads TGTGCCAGCAGCTTTATAGGGGGAGGACGCACAGATACGCAGTATTTT.

The chain links TRBV7-9 to TRBJ1-1, with D perhaps TRBD1 (5 bases). Per germline, CDR1 SEHNR and CDR2 FQNEAQ (reference sequence). This CDR3 comprises 11 residues. V was shortened by 0 bases and J by 12 bases, with 8 bases between the two germline ends. CDR3 DNA sequence: TGTGCCAGCAGCTTAGCAGGGGAATCTTTCTTT. Translated: CASSLAGESFF.

CDR3 amino acids: CASSAGQGRRSYTF. In DNA, the CDR3 is TGCGCCAGCAGTGCGGGGCAGGGGCGTCGGAGCTACACCTTC. The rearrangement joins TRBV10-2 to TRBJ1-2, with D tentatively TRBD1 (6 bases). Trimming stripped 4 bases from V and 9 bases from J, with 18 bases between. CDR3 length equals 14 residues. CDR1 is WSHSY, CDR2 SAAADI, per germline.